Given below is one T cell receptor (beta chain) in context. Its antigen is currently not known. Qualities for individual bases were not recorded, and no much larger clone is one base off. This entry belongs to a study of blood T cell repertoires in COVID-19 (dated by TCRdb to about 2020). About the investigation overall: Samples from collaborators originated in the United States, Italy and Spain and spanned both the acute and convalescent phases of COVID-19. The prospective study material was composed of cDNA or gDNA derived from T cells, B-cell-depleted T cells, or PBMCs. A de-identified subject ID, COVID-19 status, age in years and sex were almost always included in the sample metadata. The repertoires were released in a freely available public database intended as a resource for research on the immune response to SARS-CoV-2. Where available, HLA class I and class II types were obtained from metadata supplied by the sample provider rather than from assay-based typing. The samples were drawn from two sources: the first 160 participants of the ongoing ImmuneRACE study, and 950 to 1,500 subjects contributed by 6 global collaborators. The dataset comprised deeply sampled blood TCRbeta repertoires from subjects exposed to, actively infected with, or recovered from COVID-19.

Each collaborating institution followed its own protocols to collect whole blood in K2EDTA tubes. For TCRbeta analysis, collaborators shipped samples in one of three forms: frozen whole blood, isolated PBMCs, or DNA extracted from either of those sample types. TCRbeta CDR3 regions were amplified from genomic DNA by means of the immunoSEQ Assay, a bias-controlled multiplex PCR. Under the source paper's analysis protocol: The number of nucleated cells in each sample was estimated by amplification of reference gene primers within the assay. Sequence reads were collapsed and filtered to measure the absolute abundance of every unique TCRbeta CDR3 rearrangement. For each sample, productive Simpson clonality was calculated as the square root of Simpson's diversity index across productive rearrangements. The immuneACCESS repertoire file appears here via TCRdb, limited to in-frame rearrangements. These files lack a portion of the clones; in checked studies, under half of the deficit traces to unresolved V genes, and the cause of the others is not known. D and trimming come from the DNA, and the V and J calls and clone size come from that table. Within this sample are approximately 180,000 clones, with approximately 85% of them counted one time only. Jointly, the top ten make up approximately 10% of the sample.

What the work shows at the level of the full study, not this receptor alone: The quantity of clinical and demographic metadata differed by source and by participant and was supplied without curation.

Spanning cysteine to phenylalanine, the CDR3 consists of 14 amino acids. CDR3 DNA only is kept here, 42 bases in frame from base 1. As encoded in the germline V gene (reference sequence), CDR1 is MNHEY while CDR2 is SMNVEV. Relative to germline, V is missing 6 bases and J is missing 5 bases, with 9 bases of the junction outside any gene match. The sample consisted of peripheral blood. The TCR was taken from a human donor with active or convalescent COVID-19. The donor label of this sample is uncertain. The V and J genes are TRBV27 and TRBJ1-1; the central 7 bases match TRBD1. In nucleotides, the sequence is TGTGCCAGCAGCCTGATCACAGGGGCGACTGAAGCTTTCTTT. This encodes CASSLITGATEAFF.